Given below is one T cell receptor (beta chain) in context. This may be a read error, as it is one base from a much larger clone. These data come from a study of regulatory T cells in long-lasting Graves disease. Investigators prepared the TCR beta libraries by applying iRepertoire HTBI primers and Arm-PCR of CDR3 regions. One entry per CDR3 protein results from TCRdb running MiXCR on the multiplex PCR reads. The sample lists around 450,000 distinct CDR3 sequences, about 16% occurring once. As to time point: newly diagnosed GD, antithyroid drugs for less than 3 months. RNA extracted from PBMCs served as the sequencing template. The CDR3 runs 15 residues. V lost 6 bases and J lost 4, with 18 bases in between. Germline V gives CDR1 MNHEY, CDR2 SMNVEV (reference sequence). These data also formed part of another study, on T cells in Graves' hyperthyroidism and ophthalmopathy. As that study records: Recently diagnosed hyperthyroidism of less than 2 months' duration affected patients aged 18 to 65.

The receptor was isolated from a woman in her twenties or thirties with Graves disease. This sequence joins TRBV27 and TRBJ1-1, with D perhaps TRBD1 (6 bases). The source material was peripheral blood mononuclear cells (PBMCs), sampled at new diagnosis, from a patient treated with antithyroid drugs. The CDR3 is CASSEWGGEGTEAFF. The CDR3 DNA reads TGTGCCAGCAGCGAGTGGGGGGGCGAGGGCACTGAAGCTTTCTTT.